This paragraph covers one T cell receptor beta chain sequence. Primers included in the PCR were 60 Vbeta and 13 Jbeta primers. Produced via immunoSEQ multiplex PCR; TCRdb's table is partial and in-frame only. The sample records around 140,000 clones, roughly 86% being singletons. The sample is drawn from a study of cytomegalovirus exposure and HLA in healthy donors. Sequencing used PBMCs. This sequence originates from a woman in her thirties or forties in good health and CMV-seronegative.

CDR3 DNA sequence: TGTGCCAGCAGCTTAGGTTACTGGGGAGGCGAAGAGACCCAGTACTTC. Translation gives CASSLGYWGGEETQYF. The chain carries TRBV7-9 and TRBJ2-5; a possible D gene is TRBD2 (6 bases). CDR3 length: 16 amino acids. The germline V gene has CDR1 SEHNR and CDR2 FQNEAQ (reference sequence). Trimming cost V 1 base and J 3 bases, with 15 bases left between them.